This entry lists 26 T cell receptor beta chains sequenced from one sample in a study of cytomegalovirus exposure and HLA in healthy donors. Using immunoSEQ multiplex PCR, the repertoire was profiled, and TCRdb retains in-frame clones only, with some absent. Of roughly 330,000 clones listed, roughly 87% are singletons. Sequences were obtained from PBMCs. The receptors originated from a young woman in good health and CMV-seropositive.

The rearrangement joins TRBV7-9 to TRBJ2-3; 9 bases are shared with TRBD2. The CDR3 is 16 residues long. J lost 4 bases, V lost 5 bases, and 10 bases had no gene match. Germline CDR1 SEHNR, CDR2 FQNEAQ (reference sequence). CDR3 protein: CASSGFRTSAPDTQYF. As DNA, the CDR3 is TGTGCCAGCAGCGGGTTTAGGACTAGCGCCCCAGATACGCAGTATTTT.

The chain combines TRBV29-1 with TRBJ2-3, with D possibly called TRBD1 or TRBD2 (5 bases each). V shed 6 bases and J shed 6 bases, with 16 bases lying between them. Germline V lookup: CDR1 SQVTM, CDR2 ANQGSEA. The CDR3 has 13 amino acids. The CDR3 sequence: CSVKARDVDTQYF. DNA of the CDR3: TGCAGCGTCAAAGCCCGGGACGTGGATACGCAGTATTTT.

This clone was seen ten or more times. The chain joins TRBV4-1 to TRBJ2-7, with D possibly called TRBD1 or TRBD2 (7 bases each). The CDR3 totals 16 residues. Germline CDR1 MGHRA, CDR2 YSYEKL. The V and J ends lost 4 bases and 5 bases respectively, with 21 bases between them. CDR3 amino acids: CASSLLWGRGRDEQYF. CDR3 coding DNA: TGCGCCAGCAGCCTCCTTTGGGGGAGGGGGCGCGACGAGCAGTACTTC.

The CDR3 loop is CASSPLSGGSYEQYF. CDR3 coding DNA: TGTGCCAGCTCACCACTGTCTGGGGGATCCTACGAGCAGTACTTC. The chain recombines TRBV18 with TRBJ2-7; the D gene could be TRBD1 or TRBD2 (5 bases each). V lost 1 base and J lost 1, with 11 bases in between. The CDR3 has 15 residues. Germline V gene sequence: CDR1 KGHSH, CDR2 LQKENI.

The CDR3 DNA is TGTGCCAGCAGTTACGTCAGGGGGGGCTCCTACAATGAGCAGTTCTTC. Encoded protein: CASSYVRGGSYNEQFF. The rearrangement joins TRBV28 to TRBJ2-1; D could derive from TRBD1 or TRBD2 (7 bases each). Between the trimmed V and J ends, which lost 4 bases and 0 bases, there was a span of 13 bases. The CDR3 sequence is 16 residues long. CDR1 and CDR2 (germline): MDHEN, SYDVKM.

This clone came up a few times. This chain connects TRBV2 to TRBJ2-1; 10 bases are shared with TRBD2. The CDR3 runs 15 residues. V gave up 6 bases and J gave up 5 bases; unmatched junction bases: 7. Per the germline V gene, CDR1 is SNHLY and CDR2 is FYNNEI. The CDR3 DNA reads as TGTGCCAGCAGGACGGGACTAGCGAGAGACAATGAGCAGTTCTTC. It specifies CASRTGLARDNEQFF.

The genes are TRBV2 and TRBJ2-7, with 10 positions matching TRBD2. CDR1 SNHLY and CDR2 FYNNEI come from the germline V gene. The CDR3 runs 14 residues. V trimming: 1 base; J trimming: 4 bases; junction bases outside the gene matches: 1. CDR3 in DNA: TGTGCCAGCAGTGAAGATAGCGGGAGGTACGAGCAGTACTTC. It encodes CASSEDSGRYEQYF.

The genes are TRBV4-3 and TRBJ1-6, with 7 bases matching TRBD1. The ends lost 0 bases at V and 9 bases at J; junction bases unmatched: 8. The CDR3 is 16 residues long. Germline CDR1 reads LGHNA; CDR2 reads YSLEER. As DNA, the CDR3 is TGCGCCAGCAGCCAAGATACCCGGTCAGGGGGTTCACCCCTCCACTTT. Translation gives CASSQDTRSGGSPLHF.

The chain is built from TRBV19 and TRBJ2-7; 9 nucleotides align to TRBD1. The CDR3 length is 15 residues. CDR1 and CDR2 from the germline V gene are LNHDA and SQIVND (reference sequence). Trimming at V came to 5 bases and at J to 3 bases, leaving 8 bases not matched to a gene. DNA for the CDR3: TGTGCCAGTAGTGGCACAGGGGGCGAACGCTACGAGCAGTACTTC. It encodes CASSGTGGERYEQYF.

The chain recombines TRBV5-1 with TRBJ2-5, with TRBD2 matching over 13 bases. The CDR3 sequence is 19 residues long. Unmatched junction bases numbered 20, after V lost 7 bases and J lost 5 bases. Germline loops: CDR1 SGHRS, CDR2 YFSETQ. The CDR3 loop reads CASSQPLRLAGGPQETQYF. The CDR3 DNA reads TGCGCCAGCTCCCAGCCCCTTAGACTAGCGGGAGGACCTCAGGAGACCCAGTACTTC.

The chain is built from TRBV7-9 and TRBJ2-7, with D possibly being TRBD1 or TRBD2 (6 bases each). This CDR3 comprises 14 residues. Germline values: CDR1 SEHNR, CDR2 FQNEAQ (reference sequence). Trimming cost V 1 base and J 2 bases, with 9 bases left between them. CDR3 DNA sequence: TGTGCCAGCAGCTTAGAGGGGGGACCCTACGAGCAGTACTTC. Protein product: CASSLEGGPYEQYF.

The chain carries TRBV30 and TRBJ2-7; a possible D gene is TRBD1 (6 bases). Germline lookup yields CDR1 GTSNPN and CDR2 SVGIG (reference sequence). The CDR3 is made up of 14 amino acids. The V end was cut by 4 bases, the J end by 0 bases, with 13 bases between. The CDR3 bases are TGTGCCTGGACCACAGGGATTAGCTCCTACGAGCAGTACTTC. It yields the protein CAWTTGISSYEQYF.

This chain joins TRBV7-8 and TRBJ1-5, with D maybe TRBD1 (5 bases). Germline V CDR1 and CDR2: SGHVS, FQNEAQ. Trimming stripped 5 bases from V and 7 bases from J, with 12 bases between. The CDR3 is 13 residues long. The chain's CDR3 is CASSPRQNQPQHF. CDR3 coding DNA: TGTGCCAGCAGCCCAAGACAGAACCAGCCCCAGCATTTT.

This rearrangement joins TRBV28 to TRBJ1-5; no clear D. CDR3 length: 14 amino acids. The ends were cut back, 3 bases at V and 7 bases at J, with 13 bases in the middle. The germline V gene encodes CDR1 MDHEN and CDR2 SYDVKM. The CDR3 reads CASSLYPIHQPQHF. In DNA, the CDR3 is TGTGCCAGCAGTTTGTACCCGATTCACCAGCCCCAGCATTTT.

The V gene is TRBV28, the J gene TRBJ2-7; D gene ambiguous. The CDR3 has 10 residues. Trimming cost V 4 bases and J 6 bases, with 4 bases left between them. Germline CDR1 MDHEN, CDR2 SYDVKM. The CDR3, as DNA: TGTGCCAGCAGTTGGCGCGAGCAGTACTTC. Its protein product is CASSWREQYF.

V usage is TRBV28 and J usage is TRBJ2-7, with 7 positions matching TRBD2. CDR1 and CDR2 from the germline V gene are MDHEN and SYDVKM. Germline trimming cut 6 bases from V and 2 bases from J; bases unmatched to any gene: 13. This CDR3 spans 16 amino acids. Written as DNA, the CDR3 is TGTGCCAGCAGACCGACTTCGGGGGGAGCTGCCTACGAGCAGTACTTC. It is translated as CASRPTSGGAAYEQYF.

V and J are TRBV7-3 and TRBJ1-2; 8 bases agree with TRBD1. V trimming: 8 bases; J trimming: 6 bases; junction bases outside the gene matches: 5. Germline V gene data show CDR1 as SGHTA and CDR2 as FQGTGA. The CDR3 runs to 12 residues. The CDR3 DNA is TGTGCCAGCGGGGCGACAGGGGATGGCTACACCTTC. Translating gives CASGATGDGYTF.

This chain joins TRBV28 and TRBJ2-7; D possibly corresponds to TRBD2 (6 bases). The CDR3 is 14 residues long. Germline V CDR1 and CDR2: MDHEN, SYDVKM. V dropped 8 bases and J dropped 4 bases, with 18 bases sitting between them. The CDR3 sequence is CASVDGTLPYEQYF. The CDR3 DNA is TGTGCCAGCGTAGACGGGACTCTGCCTTACGAGCAGTACTTC.

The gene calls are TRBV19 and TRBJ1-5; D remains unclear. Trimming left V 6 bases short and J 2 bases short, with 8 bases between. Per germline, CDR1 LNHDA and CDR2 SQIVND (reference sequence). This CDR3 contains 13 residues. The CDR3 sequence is CASRDNRNQPQHF. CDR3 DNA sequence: TGTGCCAGTAGAGACAATCGCAATCAGCCCCAGCATTTT.

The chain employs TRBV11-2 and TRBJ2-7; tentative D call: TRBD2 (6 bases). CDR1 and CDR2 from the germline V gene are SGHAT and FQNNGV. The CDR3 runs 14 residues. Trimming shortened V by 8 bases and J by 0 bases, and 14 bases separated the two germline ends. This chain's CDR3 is CASGVGGYSYEQYF. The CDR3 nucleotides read TGTGCCAGCGGGGTCGGGGGATACTCCTACGAGCAGTACTTC.

For the CDR3, the DNA is TGTGCCAGCAGCGTAGGACAGGCAGCCTACGAGCAGTACTTC. Protein product: CASSVGQAAYEQYF. The chain has TRBV9 and TRBJ2-7, with D perhaps TRBD1 (6 bases). V was clipped by 0 bases and J by 2 bases, with 9 bases between them. Germline CDR1 is SGDLS and CDR2 is YYNGEE. CDR3 length: 14 amino acids.

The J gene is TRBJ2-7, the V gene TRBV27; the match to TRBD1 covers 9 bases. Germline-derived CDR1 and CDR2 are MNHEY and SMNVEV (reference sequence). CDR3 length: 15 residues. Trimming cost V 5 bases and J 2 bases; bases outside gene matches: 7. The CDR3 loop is CASSRRQGEAYEQYF. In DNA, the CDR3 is TGTGCCAGCAGTCGCAGACAGGGGGAAGCCTACGAGCAGTACTTC.

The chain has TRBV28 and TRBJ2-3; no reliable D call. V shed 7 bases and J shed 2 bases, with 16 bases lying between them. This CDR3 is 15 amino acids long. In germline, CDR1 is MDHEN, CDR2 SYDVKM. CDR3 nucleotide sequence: TGTGCCAGCACGCTGGGAACAAGCCTCACAGATACGCAGTATTTT. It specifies CASTLGTSLTDTQYF. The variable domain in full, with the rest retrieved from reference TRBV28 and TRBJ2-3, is DVKVTQSSRYLVKRTGEKVFLECVQDMDHENMFWYRQDPGLGLRLIYFSYDVKMKEKGDIPEGYSVSREKKERFSLILESASTNQTSMYLCASTLGTSLTDTQYFGPGTRLTVL.

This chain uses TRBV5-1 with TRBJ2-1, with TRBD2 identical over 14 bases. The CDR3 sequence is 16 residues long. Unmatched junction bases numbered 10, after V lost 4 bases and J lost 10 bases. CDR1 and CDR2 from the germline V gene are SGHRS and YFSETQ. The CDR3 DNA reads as TGCGCCAGCAGCCAGGGACTAGCGGGAGCCGCAAGCGAGCAGTTCTTC. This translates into CASSQGLAGAASEQFF.

This CDR3 reads CATSIGQGAGYTF. CDR3 DNA sequence: TGTGCCACCAGCATCGGACAGGGAGCTGGCTACACCTTC. V and J are TRBV15 and TRBJ1-2, with TRBD1 matching 8 bases. Germline V CDR1 and CDR2: LNHNV, YYDKDF (reference sequence). The CDR3 has 13 residues. V was pared by 4 bases and J by 7 bases, with 5 bases of the junction left unmatched.

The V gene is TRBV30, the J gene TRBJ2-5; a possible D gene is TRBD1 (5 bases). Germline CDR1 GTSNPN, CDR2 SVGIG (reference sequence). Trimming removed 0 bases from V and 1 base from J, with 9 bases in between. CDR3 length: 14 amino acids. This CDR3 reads CAWSVQRGQETQYF. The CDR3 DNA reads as TGTGCCTGGAGTGTACAAAGGGGCCAAGAGACCCAGTACTTC.